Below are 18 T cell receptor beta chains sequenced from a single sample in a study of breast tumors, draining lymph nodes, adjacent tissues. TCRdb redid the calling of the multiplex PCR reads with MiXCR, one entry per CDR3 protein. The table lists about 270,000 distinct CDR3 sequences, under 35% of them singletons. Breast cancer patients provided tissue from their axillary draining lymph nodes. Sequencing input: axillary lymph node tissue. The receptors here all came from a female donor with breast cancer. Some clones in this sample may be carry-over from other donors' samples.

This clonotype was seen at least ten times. In DNA, the CDR3 is TGTGCCAGCAGCTTGGAGGGGACTAGTCCAGAGACCCAGTACTTC. Translated, it gives CASSLEGTSPETQYF. The chain uses TRBV5-5 and TRBJ2-5, with TRBD2 matching 8 bases. The V gene's germline CDR1 is SGHKS and CDR2 YYEKEE (reference sequence). After removal of 0 bases from V and 4 bases from J, the junction contained 5 bases not matched to a gene. The CDR3 is 15 residues long.

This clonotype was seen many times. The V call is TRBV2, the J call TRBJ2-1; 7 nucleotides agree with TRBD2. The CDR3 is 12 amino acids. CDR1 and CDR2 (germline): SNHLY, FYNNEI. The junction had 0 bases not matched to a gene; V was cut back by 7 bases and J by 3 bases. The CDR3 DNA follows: TGTGCCAGCACTAGCGGCTACAATGAGCAGTTCTTC. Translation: CASTSGYNEQFF.

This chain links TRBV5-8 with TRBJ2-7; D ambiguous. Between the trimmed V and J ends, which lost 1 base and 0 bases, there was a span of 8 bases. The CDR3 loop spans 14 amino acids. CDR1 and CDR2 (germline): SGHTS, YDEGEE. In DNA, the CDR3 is TGTGCCAGCAGCTTGTCCCGGAACTCCTACGAGCAGTACTTC. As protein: CASSLSRNSYEQYF. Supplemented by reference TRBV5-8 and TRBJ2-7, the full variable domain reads EAGVTQSPTHLIKTRGQQATLRCSPISGHTSVYWYQQALGLGLQFLLWYDEGEERNRGNFPPRFSGRQFPNYSSELNVNALELEDSALYLCASSLSRNSYEQYFGPGTRLTVT.

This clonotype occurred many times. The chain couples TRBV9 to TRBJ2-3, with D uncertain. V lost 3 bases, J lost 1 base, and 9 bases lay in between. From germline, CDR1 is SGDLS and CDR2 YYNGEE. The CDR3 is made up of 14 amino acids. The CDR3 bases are TGTGCCAGCAGCGACCCAGGACGCACAGATACGCAGTATTTT. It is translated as CASSDPGRTDTQYF.

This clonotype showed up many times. CDR3 nucleotides: TGTGCCAGCAGGTCAGGAGATCCGGGACAGGCCACCCACGAGCAGTACTTC. Protein sequence: CASRSGDPGQATHEQYF. This chain links TRBV6-6 with TRBJ2-7; 8 positions agree with TRBD1. The germline V gene encodes CDR1 MNHNY and CDR2 SVGAGI (reference sequence). The CDR3 is 17 residues long. The V gene end was trimmed by 6 bases and the J gene end by 5 bases; junction bases not matched to a gene: 18.

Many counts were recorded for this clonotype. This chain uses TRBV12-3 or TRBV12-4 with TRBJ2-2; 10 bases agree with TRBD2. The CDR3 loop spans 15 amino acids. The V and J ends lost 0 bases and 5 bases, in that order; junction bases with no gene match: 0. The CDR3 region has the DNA TGTGCCAGCAGTTTAGCGACTAGCGGGACCGGGGAGCTGTTTTTT. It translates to CASSLATSGTGELFF.

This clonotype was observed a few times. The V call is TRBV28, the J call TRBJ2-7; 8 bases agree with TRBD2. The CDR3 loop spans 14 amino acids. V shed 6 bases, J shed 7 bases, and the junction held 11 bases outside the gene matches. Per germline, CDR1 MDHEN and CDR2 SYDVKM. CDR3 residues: CASRRTGGPGEQYF. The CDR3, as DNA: TGTGCCAGCAGACGTACGGGAGGGCCGGGAGAGCAGTACTTC.

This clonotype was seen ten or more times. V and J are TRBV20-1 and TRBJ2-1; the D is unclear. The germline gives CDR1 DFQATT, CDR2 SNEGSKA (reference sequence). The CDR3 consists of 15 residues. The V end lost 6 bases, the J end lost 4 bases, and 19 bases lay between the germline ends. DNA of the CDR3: TGCAGTGCCCGGCAGACCCTTACTGGTTACAATGAGCAGTTCTTC. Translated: CSARQTLTGYNEQFF.

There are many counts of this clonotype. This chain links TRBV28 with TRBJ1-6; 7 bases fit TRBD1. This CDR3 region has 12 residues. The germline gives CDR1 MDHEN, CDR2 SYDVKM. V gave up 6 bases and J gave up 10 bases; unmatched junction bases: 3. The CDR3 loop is CASRLGGSPLHF. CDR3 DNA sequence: TGTGCCAGCAGGCTAGGGGGCTCACCCCTCCACTTT.

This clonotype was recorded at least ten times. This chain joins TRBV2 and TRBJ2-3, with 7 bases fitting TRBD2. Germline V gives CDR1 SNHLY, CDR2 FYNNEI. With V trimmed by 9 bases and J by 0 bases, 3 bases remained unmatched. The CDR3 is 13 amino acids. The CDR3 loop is CASTGLSTDTQYF. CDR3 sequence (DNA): TGTGCCAGTACGGGACTAAGCACAGATACGCAGTATTTT.

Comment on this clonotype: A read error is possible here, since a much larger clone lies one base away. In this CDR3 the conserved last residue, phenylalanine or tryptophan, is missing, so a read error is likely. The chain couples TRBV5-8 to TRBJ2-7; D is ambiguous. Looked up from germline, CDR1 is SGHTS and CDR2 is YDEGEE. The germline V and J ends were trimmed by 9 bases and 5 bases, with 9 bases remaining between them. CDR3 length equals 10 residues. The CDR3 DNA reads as TGTGCCACCTTTGACAACGAGCAGTACCTC. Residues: CATFDNEQYL.

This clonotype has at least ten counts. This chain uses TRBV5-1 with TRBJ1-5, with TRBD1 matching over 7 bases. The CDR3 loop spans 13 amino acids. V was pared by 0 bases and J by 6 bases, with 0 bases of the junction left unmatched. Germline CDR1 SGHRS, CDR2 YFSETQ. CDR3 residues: CASSLDRGQPQHF. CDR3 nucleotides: TGCGCCAGCAGCTTGGACAGGGGTCAGCCCCAGCATTTT.

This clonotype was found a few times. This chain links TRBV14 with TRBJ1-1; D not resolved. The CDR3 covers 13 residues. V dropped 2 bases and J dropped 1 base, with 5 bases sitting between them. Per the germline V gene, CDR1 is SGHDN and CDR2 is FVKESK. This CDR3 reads CASSQLRNTEAFF. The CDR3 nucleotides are TGTGCCAGCAGCCAACTGAGGAACACTGAAGCTTTCTTT.

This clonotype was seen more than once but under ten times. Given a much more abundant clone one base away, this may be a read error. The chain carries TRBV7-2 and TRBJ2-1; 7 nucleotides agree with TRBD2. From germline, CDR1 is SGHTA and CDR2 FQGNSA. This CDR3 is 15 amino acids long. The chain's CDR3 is CASSLISGSYNEQLF. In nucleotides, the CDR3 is TGTGCCAGCAGCTTAATTAGCGGGTCCTACAATGAGCAGCTCTTC.

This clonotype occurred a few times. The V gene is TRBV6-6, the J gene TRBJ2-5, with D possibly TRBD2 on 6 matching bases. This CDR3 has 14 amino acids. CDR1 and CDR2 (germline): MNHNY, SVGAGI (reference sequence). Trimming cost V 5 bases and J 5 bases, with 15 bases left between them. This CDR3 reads CASSHAGSGETQYF. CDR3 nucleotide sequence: TGTGCCAGCAGTCACGCCGGGAGTGGGGAGACCCAGTACTTC.

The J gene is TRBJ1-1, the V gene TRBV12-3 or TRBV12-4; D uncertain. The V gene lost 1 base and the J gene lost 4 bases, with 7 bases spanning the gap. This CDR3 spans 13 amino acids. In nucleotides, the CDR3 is TGTGCCAGCAGTTTAGGCGCGGGCACTGAAGCTTTCTTT. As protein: CASSLGAGTEAFF.

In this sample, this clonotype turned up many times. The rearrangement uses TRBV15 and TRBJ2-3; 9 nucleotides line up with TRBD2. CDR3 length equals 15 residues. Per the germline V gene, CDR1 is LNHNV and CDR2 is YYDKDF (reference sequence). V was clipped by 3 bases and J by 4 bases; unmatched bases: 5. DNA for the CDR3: TGTGCCACCAGCAGCGGGCTAGCGGGGCCAGATACGCAGTATTTT. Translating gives CATSSGLAGPDTQYF.

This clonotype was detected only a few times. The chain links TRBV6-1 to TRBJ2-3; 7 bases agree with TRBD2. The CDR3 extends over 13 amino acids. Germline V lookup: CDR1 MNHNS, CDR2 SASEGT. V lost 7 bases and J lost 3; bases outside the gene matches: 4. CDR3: CASMASGTDTQYF. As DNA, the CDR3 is TGTGCCAGCATGGCTAGCGGTACAGATACGCAGTATTTT.